This passage covers 30 T cell receptor beta chains from one sample sequenced in a study of blood T cell repertoires in COVID-19. TCRdb's table, derived via immunoSEQ multiplex PCR, lists solely in-frame clones and lacks some. This table holds about 250,000 clones, over 75% found once. The specimen sequenced was PBMCs or T cells enriched from blood (not recorded which). These receptors were obtained from a woman aged 50 to 60 with acute COVID-19.

V gene TRBV19 combines with J gene TRBJ1-1; D might be TRBD1 (6 bases). This CDR3 comprises 15 residues. CDR1 is LNHDA and CDR2 is SQIVND in the germline V gene (reference sequence). V lost 6 bases to trimming and J lost 1 base, with 15 bases between them. The CDR3 sequence is CASSPIWTANTEAFF. Here the CDR3 DNA reads TGTGCCAGTAGCCCCATTTGGACAGCGAACACTGAAGCTTTCTTT. The full variable domain, its missing parts supplied by reference TRBV19 and TRBJ1-1, is DGGITQSPKYLFRKEGQNVTLSCEQNLNHDAMYWYRQDPGQGLRLIYYSQIVNDFQKGDIAEGYSVSREKKESFPLTVTSAQKNPTAFYLCASSPIWTANTEAFFGQGTRLTVV.

This clone was observed a handful of times. The chain employs TRBV30 and TRBJ2-7; D unclear. CDR3 length equals 12 residues. The V end was cut by 2 bases, the J end by 10 bases, with 15 bases between. Germline CDR1 and CDR2: GTSNPN and SVGIG (reference sequence). The CDR3, as DNA: TGTGCCTGGAGTCCTACTGGGCCCACACAGTACTTC. It encodes CAWSPTGPTQYF.

The chain employs TRBV2 and TRBJ1-1; D unclear. The CDR3 covers 14 residues. V shed 4 bases and J shed 2 bases, with 11 bases lying between them. Germline CDR1 SNHLY, CDR2 FYNNEI. The CDR3 protein is CASSAHGKNTEAFF. The CDR3 DNA follows: TGTGCCAGCAGTGCGCACGGGAAAAACACTGAAGCTTTCTTT.

The chain joins TRBV12-3 or TRBV12-4 to TRBJ2-5; D unclear. Between the trimmed V and J ends, which lost 10 bases and 0 bases, there was a span of 9 bases. This CDR3 comprises 12 residues. The CDR3, as DNA: TGTGCCACCCGAGGCGACCAAGAGACCCAGTACTTC. Its translation: CATRGDQETQYF.

The chain uses TRBV27 and TRBJ2-1; unclear D gene. Trimming took 3 bases from V and 0 from J, leaving 12 bases between them. The CDR3 has 16 residues. Germline assignment: CDR1 MNHEY and CDR2 SMNVEV (reference sequence). CDR3: CASSFSIHSSYNEQFF. The CDR3 coding sequence is TGTGCCAGCAGTTTCAGTATTCACAGCTCCTACAATGAGCAGTTCTTC.

The CDR3 DNA is TGTGCCAGCAGCCAAGACCGGACAGGGGGCAGGTACGAGCAGTACTTC. Amino acid sequence: CASSQDRTGGRYEQYF. The genes are TRBV3-1 (or the pseudogene TRBV3-2) and TRBJ2-7; TRBD1 aligns across 11 bases. Germline V CDR1 and CDR2: LGHDT, YNNKEL (reference sequence). With 0 bases clipped from V and 4 bases from J, the junction kept 5 bases outside the gene matches. The CDR3 is 16 amino acids.

The chain carries TRBV13 and TRBJ2-3, with 7 positions matching TRBD1. V lost 4 bases, J lost 4 bases, and 11 bases stayed unmatched. The CDR3 runs 16 residues. Germline loops: CDR1 PRHDT, CDR2 FYEKMQ (reference sequence). The CDR3 protein is CASSSRGAGGPDTQYF. The DNA for the CDR3 is TGTGCCAGCAGCTCCCGTGGGGCAGGGGGTCCAGATACGCAGTATTTT.

The DNA of the CDR3 is TGTGCCAGCAGCCCACTCCCACCGACAGCCGGGGAGCTGTTTTTT. Translation gives CASSPLPPTAGELFF. The chain combines TRBV7-9 with TRBJ2-2; a possible D gene is TRBD1 (5 bases). V gave up 5 bases and J gave up 6 bases, with 16 bases separating them. CDR1 and CDR2 (germline): SEHNR, FQNEAQ (reference sequence). The CDR3 covers 15 residues.

The table lists this clone with a few counts. V usage is TRBV29-1 and J usage is TRBJ1-3, with 11 bases fitting TRBD1. Germline V gives CDR1 SQVTM, CDR2 ANQGSEA. The length of the CDR3 is 16 residues. Trimming took 1 base from V and 1 from J; bases not matched to a gene: 3. The CDR3 DNA sequence: TGCAGCGTTGAAGGGGGACAGGGGGGTTCTGGAAACACCATATATTTT. It codes for CSVEGGQGGSGNTIYF.

The chain carries TRBV5-6 and TRBJ1-1, with D maybe TRBD1 (6 bases). V was cut by 3 bases and J by 0 bases, with 15 bases left in between. There are 16 residues in the CDR3. Germline values: CDR1 SGHDT, CDR2 YYEEEE. CDR3 sequence: CASSSLTGNMNTEAFF. In DNA form, the CDR3 reads TGTGCCAGCAGCTCTCTGACAGGCAACATGAACACTGAAGCTTTCTTT. The full variable domain, its missing parts supplied by reference TRBV5-6 and TRBJ1-1, is DAGVTQSPTHLIKTRGQQVTLRCSPKSGHDTVSWYQQALGQGPQFIFQYYEEEERQRGNFPDRFSGHQFPNYSSELNVNALLLGDSALYLCASSSLTGNMNTEAFFGQGTRLTVV.

V usage is TRBV30 and J usage is TRBJ1-5; 7 nucleotides line up with TRBD1. Germline values: CDR1 GTSNPN, CDR2 SVGIG (reference sequence). With 5 bases clipped from V and 4 bases from J, the junction kept 8 bases outside the gene matches. The CDR3 length is 14 residues. CDR3 in amino acids: CAWRDSQWNQPQHF. CDR3 coding DNA: TGTGCCTGGCGGGACAGTCAATGGAATCAGCCCCAGCATTTT.

The chain uses TRBV30 and TRBJ1-2; 8 bases map to TRBD1. Losses at the gene ends were 5 bases for V and 9 bases for J; bases not matched to a gene: 11. Germline V gene sequence: CDR1 GTSNPN, CDR2 SVGIG (reference sequence). This CDR3 region has 13 residues. The CDR3 region has the DNA TGTGCCTGGGATGTCCAGGGGGCAGATCGCTACACCTTC. This sequence encodes CAWDVQGADRYTF. The variable domain in full, completed from reference TRBV30 and TRBJ1-2, reads SQTIHQWPATLVQPVGSPLSLECTVEGTSNPNLYWYRQAAGRGLQLLFYSVGIGQISSEVPQNLSASRPQDRQFILSSKKLLLSDSGFYLCAWDVQGADRYTFGSGTRLTVV.

The chain combines TRBV29-1 with TRBJ1-1, with 9 bases identical to TRBD1. Germline lookup yields CDR1 SQVTM and CDR2 ANQGSEA. The CDR3 is made up of 15 amino acids. The ends lost 3 bases at V and 0 bases at J; junction bases unmatched: 5. This chain's CDR3 is CSVDGGQGMNTEAFF. CDR3 DNA sequence: TGCAGCGTTGATGGTGGACAGGGGATGAACACTGAAGCTTTCTTT.

The chain uses TRBV5-1 and TRBJ1-5; 7 bases align to TRBD1. Trimming at V came to 3 bases and at J to 4 bases, leaving 7 bases not matched to a gene. This CDR3 contains 15 residues. The V gene's germline CDR1 is SGHRS and CDR2 YFSETQ. The CDR3 region has the DNA TGCGCCAGCAGCTCCTCCGGACAGGCAAATCAGCCCCAGCATTTT. Translation: CASSSSGQANQPQHF.

The V gene is TRBV5-1, the J gene TRBJ1-2, with 8 bases aligning to TRBD1. Germline CDR1 is SGHRS and CDR2 is YFSETQ. J lost 12 bases, V lost 4 bases, and 14 bases had no gene match. The CDR3 length is 14 residues. The CDR3 sequence: CASSPGTTGQVNTF. CDR3 DNA sequence: TGCGCCAGCAGCCCCGGTACGACGGGACAGGTGAACACCTTC. Together with reference TRBV5-1 and TRBJ1-2, the CDR3 gives the full variable domain: KAGVTQTPRYLIKTRGQQVTLSCSPISGHRSVSWYQQTPGQGLQFLFEYFSETQRNKGNFPGRFSGRQFSNSRSEMNVSTLELGDSALYLCASSPGTTGQVNTFGSGTRLTVV.

V usage is TRBV7-9 and J usage is TRBJ2-7; 9 bases align to TRBD2. Germline V lookup: CDR1 SEHNR, CDR2 FQNEAQ (reference sequence). The CDR3 is 14 residues long. V lost 2 bases, J lost 3 bases, and 2 bases stayed unmatched. The DNA for the CDR3 is TGTGCCAGCAGCTTACTAGCGGGGCGCTACGAGCAGTACTTC. As protein: CASSLLAGRYEQYF.

The rearrangement joins TRBV13 to TRBJ1-6; TRBD1 matches 7 bases. The CDR3 consists of 15 residues. The junction had 7 bases not matched to a gene; V was cut back by 2 bases and J by 9 bases. Germline V CDR1 and CDR2: PRHDT, FYEKMQ (reference sequence). CDR3 amino acids: CASSLLIPGGSPLHF. The CDR3 bases are TGTGCCAGCAGCTTACTTATCCCAGGGGGTTCACCCCTCCACTTT.

A few counts support this clone. The CDR3 nucleotides read TGCGCCAGCAGCTTGGCCGATGGGCCGGCCGGGGAGCTGTTTTTT. Encoded protein: CASSLADGPAGELFF. This chain connects TRBV5-1 to TRBJ2-2; D is uncertain. Per germline, CDR1 SGHRS and CDR2 YFSETQ. V was cut by 0 bases and J by 6 bases, with 12 bases left in between. CDR3 length: 15 amino acids.

The chain is built from TRBV5-4 and TRBJ1-2; D possibly corresponds to TRBD1 (6 bases). The CDR3 is made up of 15 amino acids. The V gene lost 4 bases and the J gene lost 0 bases, with 13 bases spanning the gap. Looked up from germline, CDR1 is SGHNT and CDR2 is YYREEE (reference sequence). This CDR3 is CASSPVGGSNYGYTF. DNA for the CDR3: TGTGCCAGCAGCCCGGTTGGGGGCTCTAACTATGGCTACACCTTC.

The V gene is TRBV2, the J gene TRBJ1-5, with D possibly matching TRBD1 (6 bases). This CDR3 has 14 residues. CDR1 SNHLY and CDR2 FYNNEI come from the germline V gene. The germline V and J ends were trimmed by 6 bases and 5 bases, with 14 bases remaining between them. The CDR3 sequence is CASSDRTRDQPQHF. Here the CDR3 DNA reads TGTGCCAGCAGCGACAGGACTCGGGATCAGCCCCAGCATTTT.

The chain links TRBV7-9 to TRBJ1-2; 7 nucleotides align to TRBD1. Per the germline V gene, CDR1 is SEHNR and CDR2 is FQNEAQ (reference sequence). With 3 bases clipped from V and 6 bases from J, the junction kept 13 bases outside the gene matches. This CDR3 spans 16 amino acids. CDR3 nucleotide sequence: TGTGCCAGCAGCTTCCTAACCCGCAGGGGGTTGGATGGCTACACCTTC. It yields the protein CASSFLTRRGLDGYTF.

The chain employs TRBV7-7 and TRBJ1-3; D may be TRBD1 (6 bases). This CDR3 has 16 residues. The V gene's germline CDR1 is SSHAT and CDR2 FNYEAQ (reference sequence). V gave up 5 bases and J gave up 2 bases, with 16 bases separating them. CDR3 sequence reads: CASSPTLQGAGNTIYF. The CDR3 DNA is TGTGCCAGCAGCCCCACCTTACAGGGCGCTGGAAACACCATATATTTT.

The chain links TRBV30 to TRBJ2-2; D not resolved. The CDR3 is 14 residues long. Germline V gene data show CDR1 as GTSNPN and CDR2 as SVGIG (reference sequence). With 4 bases removed from V and 3 bases from J, the gap between germline ends came to 12 bases. In DNA form, the CDR3 reads TGTGCCTGGACTAGGAGTCTCTACACCGGGGAGCTGTTTTTT. Protein product: CAWTRSLYTGELFF.

This chain links TRBV12-1 with TRBJ2-7; the table's D gene call, TRBD1, was not cross checked with the DNA. TRBV12-1 is tagged as a pseudogene. This CDR3 has 12 residues. The CDR3 nucleotides read TGTGCCAGCAGCCCACAGGGTTACGAGCAGTACTTC. Amino acid sequence: CASSPQGYEQYF.

The rearrangement uses TRBV2 and TRBJ1-1; tentatively, D is TRBD1 (5 bases). V gave up 2 bases and J gave up 1 base, with 11 bases separating them. Germline V gives CDR1 SNHLY, CDR2 FYNNEI. This CDR3 region has 15 residues. The CDR3 loop reads CASSEQYRQNTEAFF. CDR3 bases: TGTGCCAGCAGTGAACAATACAGGCAGAACACTGAAGCTTTCTTT.

This chain connects TRBV14 to TRBJ1-2; 7 bases are shared with TRBD1. Germline CDR1 is SGHDN and CDR2 is FVKESK. This CDR3 region has 15 residues. The J segment lost 3 bases and the V segment lost 5 bases, leaving 9 bases of the junction unmatched. In nucleotides, the CDR3 is TGTGCCAGCAGCGAGTCGACAGGGTTGGACTATGGCTACACCTTC. Amino acid sequence: CASSESTGLDYGYTF.

The chain is built from TRBV9 and TRBJ2-3, with no clear D. Looked up from germline, CDR1 is SGDLS and CDR2 is YYNGEE. V dropped 0 bases and J dropped 7 bases, with 3 bases sitting between them. The CDR3 consists of 11 residues. CDR3 sequence: CASSVGNTQYF. The CDR3 region has the DNA TGTGCCAGCAGCGTAGGTAATACGCAGTATTTT.

The CDR3 region has the DNA TGTGCCAGCAGTTTATCCGGGGGTATGCAGAAACTGTTTTTT. This codes for CASSLSGGMQKLFF. V and J are TRBV27 and TRBJ1-4, with a tentative D call TRBD1 (5 bases). Germline CDR1 and CDR2: MNHEY and SMNVEV (reference sequence). V lost 0 bases, J lost 11 bases, and 13 bases lay in between. This CDR3 is built from 14 residues.

The rearrangement uses TRBV9 and TRBJ2-3; 8 bases match TRBD2. V was clipped by 6 bases and J by 1 base; unmatched bases: 7. Germline CDR1 is SGDLS and CDR2 is YYNGEE. The CDR3 contains 15 residues. The CDR3 sequence: CASIPATSGTDTQYF. CDR3 coding DNA: TGTGCCAGCATTCCTGCGACTAGCGGCACAGATACGCAGTATTTT.

This clone occurred a few times. The V gene is TRBV9, the J gene TRBJ1-5, with a possible D match to TRBD1 (6 bases). V was trimmed by 3 bases and J by 0 bases, leaving 7 bases between them. Germline loops: CDR1 SGDLS, CDR2 YYNGEE. The CDR3 has 14 residues. CDR3 sequence reads: CASSGTDSNQPQHF. The CDR3 DNA reads as TGTGCCAGCAGCGGGACAGATAGCAATCAGCCCCAGCATTTT.